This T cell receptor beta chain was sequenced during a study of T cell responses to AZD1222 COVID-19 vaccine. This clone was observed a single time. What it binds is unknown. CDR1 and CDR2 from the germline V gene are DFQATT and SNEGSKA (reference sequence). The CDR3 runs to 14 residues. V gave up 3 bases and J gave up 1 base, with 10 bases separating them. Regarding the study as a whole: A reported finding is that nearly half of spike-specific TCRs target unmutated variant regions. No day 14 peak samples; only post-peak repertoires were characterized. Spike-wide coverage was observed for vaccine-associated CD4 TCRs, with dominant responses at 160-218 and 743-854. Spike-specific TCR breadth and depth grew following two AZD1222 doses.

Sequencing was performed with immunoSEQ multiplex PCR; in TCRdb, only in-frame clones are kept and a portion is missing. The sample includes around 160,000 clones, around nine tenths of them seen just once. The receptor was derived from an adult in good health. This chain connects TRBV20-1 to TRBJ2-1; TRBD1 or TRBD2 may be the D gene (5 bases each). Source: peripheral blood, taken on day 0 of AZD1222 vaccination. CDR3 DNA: TGCAGTGCTAGTTCGGGGCCTTCCTACAATGAGCAGTTCTTC. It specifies CSASSGPSYNEQFF.